This T cell receptor beta chain was profiled in a study of T-cell reconstitution after alpha-beta-depleted transplantation in children. Whole-study results and caveats: Expanded clones from the graft, numbering several hundred, reportedly supplied alpha-beta T cells about two months after transplant. It was newly produced T cells that mostly accounted for T-cell counts and diversity one year after transplant.

CDR3 size: 19 residues. For this clonotype: Antigen: not known. The junction differs from germline at one of its ends, possibly a read error.

The library targeted TCRbeta and was prepared with unique molecular identifiers. TCRdb redid the calling of the PCR reads with MiXCR, one entry per CDR3 protein. The table shows around 600,000 distinct CDR3 sequences, with roughly 23% occurring only once. Sequencing used PBMCs, mostly from graft donor cells, obtained 360 days after TCRalphabeta/CD19-depleted stem cell transplant. The J gene is TRBJ2-6, the V gene TRBV12-3 or TRBV12-4, with 7 bases fitting TRBD1. This sequence was found in a boy under three years old who had a stem cell transplant for acute myeloid leukemia, so the T cells may come from the graft donor. The CDR3 here is CAISLVVQTGSRGANVLTF. As DNA, the CDR3 is TGTGCCATCAGTTTAGTCGTCCAGACAGGGTCGAGAGGGGCCAACGTCCTGACTTTC.